The clone carrying this TCR beta chain appeared a single time. Its matching antigen is unknown. These data are taken from a study of beta chain features in type 1 diabetes. General observations from the study: The study found fewer insertions and more deletions at VDJ junctions in type 1 diabetes patients. Shorter TCRB CDR3s, moderately but significantly so, were found in Type 1 diabetes patients in all four CD4+ subsets.

Isolation of CD4+ naive, central memory, regulatory and stem cell-like memory cells was achieved by sorting via CD45RO/CCR7/CD25/CD127/CD95/CD27. The CDR3 loop spans 13 amino acids. The germline V gene encodes CDR1 MNHEY and CDR2 SMNVEV (reference sequence). The V end lost 5 bases, the J end lost 7 bases, and 14 bases lay between the germline ends. Every isolated RNA sample was fully reverse transcribed, so sequencing captured expressed TCRB transcripts. Naive, central memory and regulatory T cell samples came to a mean of approximately 4 million reads. Measured with immunoSEQ multiplex PCR; TCRdb has only the in-frame clones, and not every one. This table has 240,000 or so clones, about a fifth appearing once.

What was sequenced was naive CD4+ T cells from blood. This TCR came from a middle-aged woman with type 1 diabetes. The rearrangement joins TRBV27 to TRBJ1-2; tentatively, D is TRBD1 (5 bases). The CDR3 protein is CASSPRGSFGYTF. The CDR3 region has the DNA TGTGCCAGCAGTCCTCGGGGGTCCTTTGGCTACACCTTC.